This TCR beta chain was sequenced in a study of cytomegalovirus exposure and HLA in healthy donors. General study findings and limits: It has been reported that TCR beta sequences accurately predicted the HLA-A and HLA-B alleles of most subjects. Exclusion as indistinguishable affected some V segments, including TRBV6-2 and TRBV6-3. Many donors carried some public TCRs, although rarity characterized most TCR sequences. Beyond CMV serostatus, there was no information to go on about immune exposure.

It was with 60 Vbeta and 13 Jbeta primers that the PCR ran. Here immunoSEQ multiplex PCR was the method, and the copy in TCRdb shows in-frame clones only, minus some. This sample carries 100,000 or so clones, more than 65% of them seen once, and the ten largest clones take 4%. On this clone: The antigen remains undetermined.

The V end was cut by 8 bases, the J end by 8 bases, with 12 bases between. Germline assignment: CDR1 ENHRY and CDR2 SYGVKD. CDR3 length: 11 amino acids. The specimen was PBMCs. V and J are TRBV10-3 and TRBJ1-2, with D possibly being TRBD1 (5 bases). The origin of this receptor is a woman in her forties or fifties in good health and CMV-seropositive. CDR3 nucleotide sequence: TGTGCCATCTCGGCAGGGCACGGCTACACCTTC. Translating gives CAISAGHGYTF.